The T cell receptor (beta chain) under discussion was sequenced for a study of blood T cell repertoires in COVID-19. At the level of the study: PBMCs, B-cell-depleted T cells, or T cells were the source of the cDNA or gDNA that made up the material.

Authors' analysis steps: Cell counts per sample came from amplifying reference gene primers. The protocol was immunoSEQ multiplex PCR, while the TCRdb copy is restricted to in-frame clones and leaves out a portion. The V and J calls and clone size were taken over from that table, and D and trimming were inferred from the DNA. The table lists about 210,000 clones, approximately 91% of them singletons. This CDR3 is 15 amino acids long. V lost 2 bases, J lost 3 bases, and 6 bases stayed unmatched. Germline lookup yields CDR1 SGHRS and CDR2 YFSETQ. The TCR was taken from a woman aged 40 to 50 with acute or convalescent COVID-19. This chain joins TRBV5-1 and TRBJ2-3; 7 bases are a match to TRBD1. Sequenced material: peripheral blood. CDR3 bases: TGCGCCAGCAGCTTCCGGGACAGCCTTACAGATACGCAGTATTTT. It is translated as CASSFRDSLTDTQYF.